In this sample, the clone carrying this T cell receptor beta chain turned up a few times. The data are from a study of blood T cell repertoires in COVID-19. Looking at the study overall: PBMCs, B-cell-depleted T cells, or T cells provided the cDNA or gDNA that made up the material.

The germline V gene has CDR1 MNHEY and CDR2 SVGAGI. This CDR3 spans 14 amino acids. Losses at the gene ends were 6 bases for V and 6 bases for J; bases not matched to a gene: 8. The protocol was immunoSEQ multiplex PCR, while the TCRdb copy is restricted to in-frame clones and leaves out a portion. The table records 150,000 to 250,000 clones, about 86% of them present only once. The rearrangement links TRBV6-5 to TRBJ1-3, with 7 bases fitting TRBD1. Sequenced sample: PBMCs or T cells enriched from blood (not recorded which). This sequence was found in a man aged 40-49 years who had recovered from COVID-19. The CDR3 bases are TGTGCCAGCAGCGACCGACAGGGACTAAACACCATATATTTT. The encoded protein is CASSDRQGLNTIYF.